The following is a T cell receptor beta chain sequence with its context. This receptor's antigen is unknown. Base qualities are not recorded, but no much larger clone differs from it by a single base. Other DNA sequences in this specimen translate into the identical CDR3. CDR1 and CDR2, per the germline V gene (reference sequence), are SEHNR and FQNEAQ. The CDR3 goes from the cysteine to the phenylalanine over 14 residues. The sequence is cut down to CDR3 DNA, 42 bases in frame from base 1. V is trimmed back by 3 bases and J by 1 base, and the junction contains 0 bases that no gene match accounts for. Using the deep immunoSEQ assay, multiplex PCR amplified TCR CDR3 regions from genomic DNA. For each cell subset, the extracted genomic DNA was distributed evenly across all wells of several immunoSEQ 96-well plates, and each plate served as one replicate. For sorted subsets, around 200 ng genomic DNA, equal to 30,000 to 35,000 T cell genomes, was loaded into each replicate PCR. Purified libraries were quantified with a Qubit 3.0 fluorometer, sized on a Bioanalyzer 2100, and re-quantified with the KAPA Library Quantification kit. Each immunoSEQ 96-well plate was sequenced on its own single-read 150-cycle Illumina NextSeq 550 flow cell. Per the authors' processing: Because the immunoSEQ output held only junctional sequences and lacked quality scores, the filtering could not match the filtering applied to full-length reads. Sequences were annotated with PyIR, a Python wrapper for IgBLAST v1.9, and V/J genes and CDR3 were assigned using IMGT germline references. Reads with weak V/J assignments (E-value above 1e-6), missing CDR3, stop codons, out-of-frame junctions, or ambiguous translated residues were removed. V3J clonotypes were defined as sequences sharing the same inferred V gene, J gene, and CDR3 amino acid sequence. To compute the percentage overlap between repertoires, the number of shared unique clonotypes was divided by the size of the smaller repertoire. Richness of each repertoire was evaluated using RTK rarefaction, the Chao1 estimator, and Recon v2.1 estimates of unobserved clonotypes. Generation probabilities were computed with OLGA for all TCRbeta clonotypes obtained by the gDNA method from several donors. The source is immuneACCESS, and TCRdb retained only in-frame sequences with V and J called. Part of the clones is not carried over; for the studies checked, unresolved V genes explain less than half of this, and the remainder is unexplained. That table gives V, J and clone size, and the DNA gave D and trimming. Recorded for this sample are roughly 1.4 million clones; around 98.5% of them occurred a single time. The biggest ten clones account for approximately 0.4% of the sample.

The data were obtained in a study of shared clonotypes between healthy human individuals (dated by TCRdb to between 2020 and 2021). As for the study more broadly: The cohort comprised a couple of women and a few men aged 18 to 49 years. For each donor, three plates each were used for CD4 naive and CD4 memory, two plates were used for CD8 naive, and one plate was used for CD8 memory. To estimate repertoire size and how much clonotypes are shared between individuals, the study performed deep sequencing of blood TCR repertoires from 4 to 6 healthy adults. Different laboratories and diverse techniques were used to prepare libraries and sequence TCR repertoires, to increase sequencing depth and limit assay-specific biases. Each donor's leukapheresis produced roughly between about 0.8 and 8.9 billion PBMCs.

Paper-wide results and their limitations: Sampling was limited to blood, and TCR repertoires in tissue likely differ from TCR repertoires in blood. Rarefaction of sorted-subset datasets indicated incomplete sequencing despite the large sequencing depth. Clonotypes shared by all four sorted-subset donors showed higher generation probabilities than non-shared clonotypes. Pairwise subsampling indicated that sequencing depth was expected to affect the degree of clonotype sharing among donors. Because the study included a small number of donors, the genetic and exposure-history diversity represented was limited. Larger estimated clonotype richness was generally found for naive subsets than for memory subsets. Sharing across a handful of donors was observed for 4.5% to 6.5% of naive CD4, less than 4% of naive CD8, about 2.3% of memory CD4, and roughly 0.4% of memory CD8 clonotypes.

The donors were healthy, HIV-negative adults who had no recently reported acute infections or vaccinations. Only Caucasian adults living in Nashville, Tennessee, USA were represented among the donors. Magnetic negative selection was used to enrich CD4+ T cells, after which naive cells were positively selected on CD45RA and the negative fraction became the memory subset. After blood collection by leukapheresis, PBMCs were isolated using Ficoll-Histopaque density gradient centrifugation and then cryopreserved in the vapor phase of liquid nitrogen. Analytical flow cytometry was used to check the purity and quantity of every magnetically sorted T cell population. Each sorted fraction had its genomic DNA isolated and then quantified by UV absorbance on a Nanodrop 2000c.

Sequenced sample: naive CD4+ T cells sorted from blood. Read against the paper, the sample's cell subset or site label means: CD45RA+ positively selected. The TCR originated in a young man in good health. The chain joins TRBV7-9 to TRBJ1-5; the junction holds 7 bases that match TRBD1. The nucleotides are TGTGCCAGCAGCTTGGGACAGAGCAATCAGCCCCAGCATTTT. This yields the protein CASSLGQSNQPQHF.